Following are 10 T cell receptor beta chains from one sample sequenced in a study of blood T cell repertoires in COVID-19. This table comes from immunoSEQ multiplex PCR, and its TCRdb copy is limited to in-frame clones, with some not included. The table has 220,000 or so clones, around 82% seen once. Sequencing used peripheral blood. These receptors were taken from a woman at least 80 years old with acute or convalescent COVID-19.

The V and J genes are TRBV4-1 and TRBJ2-1; 16 bases map to TRBD2. The V gene end was trimmed by 4 bases and the J gene end by 2 bases; junction bases not matched to a gene: 2. There are 17 residues in the CDR3. CDR1 and CDR2 (germline): MGHRA, YSYEKL. The CDR3 reads CASSRGLAGGPYNEQFF. CDR3 DNA sequence: TGCGCCAGCAGCCGGGGACTAGCGGGGGGGCCCTACAATGAGCAGTTCTTC.

This sequence joins TRBV7-2 and TRBJ1-3, with unresolved D. The V gene's germline CDR1 is SGHTA and CDR2 FQGNSA. The CDR3 consists of 15 residues. V dropped 1 base and J dropped 2 bases, with 9 bases sitting between them. CDR3: CASSLVVTAGNTIYF. Written as DNA, the CDR3 is TGTGCCAGCAGCTTAGTTGTCACGGCTGGAAACACCATATATTTT. Filled out from reference TRBV7-2 and TRBJ1-3, the complete variable domain reads GAGVSQSPSNKVTEKGKDVELRCDPISGHTALYWYRQSLGQGLEFLIYFQGNSAPDKSGLPSDRFSAERTGGSVSTLTIQRTQQEDSAVYLCASSLVVTAGNTIYFGEGSWLTVV.

The rearrangement joins TRBV6-2 or TRBV6-3 to TRBJ2-7; a possible D gene is TRBD1 (5 bases). Trimming took off 5 bases at V and 7 bases at J, with 12 bases between the two ends. Germline CDR1 MNHEY, CDR2 SVGEGT. The CDR3 spans 12 residues. CDR3 in DNA: TGTGCCAGCAGTCCCCAGGGAATAGAGCAGTACTTC. The encoded protein is CASSPQGIEQYF.

The gene calls are TRBV6-6 and TRBJ2-7, with 7 bases identical to TRBD2. The CDR3 loop spans 14 amino acids. Germline CDR1 and CDR2: MNHNY and SVGAGI (reference sequence). V lost 5 bases and J lost 7; bases outside the gene matches: 11. CDR3: CASSTGGLTGEQYF. CDR3 nucleotide sequence: TGTGCCAGCAGTACCGGGGGACTAACTGGGGAGCAGTACTTC.

V and J are TRBV4-2 and TRBJ1-1, with a possible D match to TRBD1 (6 bases). The CDR3 loop spans 14 amino acids. CDR1 and CDR2 (germline): LGHNA, YNFKEQ. Trimming stripped 6 bases from V and 5 bases from J, with 16 bases between. CDR3 residues: CASRPNRVGTEAFF. The CDR3, as DNA: TGTGCCAGCAGACCTAACAGGGTGGGTACTGAAGCTTTCTTT.

The V and J genes are TRBV18 and TRBJ1-1, with D uncertain. Germline V CDR1 and CDR2: KGHSH, LQKENI. The CDR3 totals 13 residues. With 4 bases removed from V and 1 base from J, the gap between germline ends came to 7 bases. CDR3 in amino acids: CASSRLTNTEAFF. As DNA, the CDR3 is TGTGCCAGCTCACGGCTCACGAACACTGAAGCTTTCTTT.

The rearrangement links TRBV7-9 to TRBJ1-5; D might be TRBD1 (5 bases). Germline V lookup: CDR1 SEHNR, CDR2 FQNEAQ (reference sequence). The CDR3 contains 15 residues. The V end lost 2 bases, the J end lost 1 base, and 9 bases lay between the germline ends. The CDR3 region is CASSLQGLSNQPQHF. In nucleotides, the CDR3 is TGTGCCAGCAGCTTACAGGGTTTGAGCAATCAGCCCCAGCATTTT.

The V call is TRBV6-2 or TRBV6-3, the J call TRBJ1-4; D is uncertain. Trimming left V 3 bases short and J 1 base short, with 12 bases between. In germline, CDR1 is MNHEY, CDR2 SVGEGT. The CDR3 contains 16 residues. DNA of the CDR3: TGTGCCAGCAGTTATTTCCCCGGGGTAACTAATGAAAAACTGTTTTTT. Protein product: CASSYFPGVTNEKLFF.

The chain links TRBV28 to TRBJ2-7; TRBD2 aligns across 9 bases. J was trimmed by 0 bases and V by 7 bases; bases with no gene match: 7. In germline, CDR1 is MDHEN, CDR2 SYDVKM. This CDR3 has 15 residues. CDR3 loop: CASKRRGGSSYEQYF. DNA of the CDR3: TGTGCCAGCAAGAGGCGGGGGGGGAGCTCCTACGAGCAGTACTTC.

The genes are TRBV6-1 and TRBJ1-2, with D possibly being TRBD1 (5 bases). The CDR3 has 13 amino acids. Trimming cost V 2 bases and J 6 bases, with 10 bases left between them. CDR1 and CDR2 (germline): MNHNS, SASEGT. The CDR3 DNA reads TGTGCCAGCAGTGAACAGGGCCGGGATGGCTACACCTTC. Translation gives CASSEQGRDGYTF.